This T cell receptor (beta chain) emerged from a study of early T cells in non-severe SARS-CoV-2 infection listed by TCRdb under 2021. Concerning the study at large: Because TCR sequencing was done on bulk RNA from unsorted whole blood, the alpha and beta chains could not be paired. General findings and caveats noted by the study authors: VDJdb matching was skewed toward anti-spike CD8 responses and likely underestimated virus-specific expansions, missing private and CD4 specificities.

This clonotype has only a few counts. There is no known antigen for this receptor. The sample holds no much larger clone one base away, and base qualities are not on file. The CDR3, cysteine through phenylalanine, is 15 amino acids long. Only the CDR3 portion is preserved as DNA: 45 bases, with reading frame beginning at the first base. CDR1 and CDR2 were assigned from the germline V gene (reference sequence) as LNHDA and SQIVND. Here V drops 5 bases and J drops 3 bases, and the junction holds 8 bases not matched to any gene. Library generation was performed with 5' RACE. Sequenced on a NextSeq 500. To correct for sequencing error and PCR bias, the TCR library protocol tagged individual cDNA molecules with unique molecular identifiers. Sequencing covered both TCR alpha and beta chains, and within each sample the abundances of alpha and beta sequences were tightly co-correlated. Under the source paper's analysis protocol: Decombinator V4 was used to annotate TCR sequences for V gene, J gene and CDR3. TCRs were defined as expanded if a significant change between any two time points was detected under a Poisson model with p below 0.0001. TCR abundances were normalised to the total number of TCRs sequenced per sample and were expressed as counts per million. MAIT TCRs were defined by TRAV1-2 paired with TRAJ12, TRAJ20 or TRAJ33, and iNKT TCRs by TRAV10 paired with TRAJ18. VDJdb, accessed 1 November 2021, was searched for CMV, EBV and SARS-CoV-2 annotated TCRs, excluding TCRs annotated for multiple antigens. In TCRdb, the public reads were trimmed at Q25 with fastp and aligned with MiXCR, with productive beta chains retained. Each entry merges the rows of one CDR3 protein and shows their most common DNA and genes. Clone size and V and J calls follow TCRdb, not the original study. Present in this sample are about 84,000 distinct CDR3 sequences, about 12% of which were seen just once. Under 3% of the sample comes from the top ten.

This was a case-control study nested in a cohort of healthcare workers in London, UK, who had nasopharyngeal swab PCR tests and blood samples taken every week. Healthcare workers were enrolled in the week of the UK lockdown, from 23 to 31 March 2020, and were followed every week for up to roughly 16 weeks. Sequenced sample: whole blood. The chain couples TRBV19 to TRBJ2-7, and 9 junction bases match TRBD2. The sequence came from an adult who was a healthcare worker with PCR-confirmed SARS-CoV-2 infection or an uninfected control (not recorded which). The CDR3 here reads CASSPRTSAFYEQYF. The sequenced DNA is TGTGCCAGTAGTCCCCGGACTAGCGCATTCTACGAGCAGTACTTC.